Below are 28 T cell receptor beta chains sequenced from a single sample in a study of blood T cells in healthy people across ages. Combining a sample-barcoded 5' primer with a J-beta primer mix, a second PCR ran for 7 to 11 cycles. Each CDR3 protein is one row after TCRdb ran MiXCR on the 5' RACE reads. Of about 800,000 distinct CDR3 sequences listed, about 25% were seen once; the top ten hold more than 3%. In addition, the sample was reused for a study of T cells of mothers and their children.

Sequencing was done on a sample of blood. Source of these receptors: a boy aged 10-17 years in good health.

There are a few counts of this clonotype. This chain's CDR3 is CASSLFGGSNEKLFF. The CDR3 nucleotides are TGTGCCAGCAGTTTATTTGGCGGTTCTAATGAAAAACTGTTTTTT. The chain has TRBV12-3 or TRBV12-4 and TRBJ1-4; D gene uncertain. The CDR3 has 15 amino acids. V was pared by 2 bases and J by 3 bases, with 10 bases between.

This clonotype has just a few counts. CDR3 protein: CASSLEEWGEKLFF. CDR3 coding DNA: TGTGCCAGCAGCTTAGAAGAATGGGGGGAAAAACTGTTTTTT. The V and J genes are TRBV7-9 and TRBJ1-4; D is possibly TRBD1 (5 bases). V lost 1 base, J lost 8 bases, and 11 bases lay in between. The CDR3 consists of 14 residues. The V gene's germline CDR1 is SEHNR and CDR2 FQNEAQ (reference sequence). Variable domain in full (rest from reference TRBV7-9 and TRBJ1-4): DTGVSQNPRHKITKRGQNVTFRCDPISEHNRLYWYRQTLGQGPEFLTYFQNEAQLEKSRLLSDRFSAERPKGSFSTLEIQRTEQGDSAMYLCASSLEEWGEKLFFGSGTQLSVL.

V and J are TRBV29-1 and TRBJ2-5; 8 bases are a match to TRBD2. The DNA end is more similar to TRBJ2-1, so the J call may be wrong. The CDR3 covers 14 residues. Germline loops: CDR1 SQVTM, CDR2 ANQGSEA. The CDR3 is CSVGGVAREDEQFF. CDR3 DNA sequence: TGCAGCGTTGGGGGGGTAGCGCGGGAGGATGAGCAGTTCTTC.

This CDR3 is CASSQDTGLALLTDTQYF. The CDR3 region has the DNA TGCGCCAGCAGCCAAGATACAGGACTAGCTCTTCTCACAGATACGCAGTATTTT. This sequence joins TRBV4-3 and TRBJ2-3; the match to TRBD2 covers 8 bases. This CDR3 spans 18 amino acids. Germline lookup yields CDR1 LGHNA and CDR2 YSLEER. Unmatched junction bases numbered 10, after V lost 0 bases and J lost 2 bases.

The V and J genes are TRBV12-3 or TRBV12-4 and TRBJ2-3; TRBD2 aligns across 8 bases. Trimming cost V 0 bases and J 8 bases; bases outside gene matches: 7. The CDR3 is made up of 15 amino acids. CDR3 sequence (DNA): TGTGCCAGCAGTTTAGCGGCTAGCGGGTTGCTTACGCAGTATTTT. It is translated as CASSLAASGLLTQYF.

This clonotype has a handful of counts. The gene calls are TRBV4-1 and TRBJ2-7, with 12 bases fitting TRBD2. The V and J ends lost 2 bases and 2 bases, in that order; junction bases with no gene match: 7. Germline V lookup: CDR1 MGHRA, CDR2 YSYEKL. CDR3 size: 17 residues. The CDR3, as DNA: TGCGCCAGCAGCCAACTCCCACTAGCGGGAGGTACCTACGAGCAGTACTTC. This sequence encodes CASSQLPLAGGTYEQYF.

This clonotype was detected a few times. This chain uses TRBV12-3 or TRBV12-4 with TRBJ2-2; possibly TRBD1 for D (5 bases). The CDR3 runs to 17 residues. The ends were cut back, 7 bases at V and 1 base at J, with 19 bases in the middle. The CDR3 here is CASKPFSSQGNTGELFF. As DNA, the CDR3 is TGTGCCAGCAAACCTTTTTCGTCTCAGGGGAACACCGGGGAGCTGTTTTTT.

This clonotype was detected a few times. This chain connects TRBV20-1 to TRBJ2-5; D is undetermined. The J call may be mistaken, given a closer DNA end match to TRBJ2-7. This CDR3 region has 13 residues. Germline V gene lookup returns CDR1 DFQATT and CDR2 SNEGSKA (reference sequence). Written as DNA, the CDR3 is TGCAGTGCTAGAGAGAGATACTCCTACGAGCAGTACTTC. Translating it yields CSARERYSYEQYF.

On this clonotype itself: The junction shows a germline mismatch at one end, possibly a read error. The rearrangement links TRBV20-1 to TRBJ2-2; 8 bases line up with TRBD2. Germline assignment: CDR1 DFQATT and CDR2 SNEGSKA (reference sequence). CDR3 length equals 15 residues. CDR3 loop: CSARIAGTNTGELFF. The CDR3 DNA is TGCAGTGCTAGAATAGCGGGGACGAACACCGGGGAGCTGTTCTTT.

This clonotype was picked up a small number of times. This rearrangement joins TRBV4-1 to TRBJ2-3; no clear D. Per the germline V gene, CDR1 is MGHRA and CDR2 is YSYEKL. The CDR3 loop spans 15 amino acids. The V gene lost 0 bases and the J gene lost 2 bases, with 9 bases spanning the gap. The CDR3 here is CASSQEWLNTDTQYF. The CDR3 DNA follows: TGCGCCAGCAGCCAAGAATGGCTAAACACAGATACGCAGTATTTT.

This clonotype turned up a few times. The CDR3 spells CSVEPSSYEQYF. The CDR3 DNA is TGCAGCGTTGAACCTAGCTCCTACGAGCAGTACTTC. V usage is TRBV29-1 and J usage is TRBJ2-7; no firm D call. The CDR3 extends over 12 amino acids. Germline-derived CDR1 and CDR2 are SQVTM and ANQGSEA. The V end lost 2 bases, the J end lost 0 bases, and 5 bases lay between the germline ends.

This clonotype showed up just a few times. The chain combines TRBV7-3 with TRBJ2-5; TRBD2 is a possible D gene (6 bases). Germline V CDR1 and CDR2: SGHTA, FQGTGA. Trimming stripped 0 bases from V and 2 bases from J, with 10 bases between. The CDR3 is made up of 15 amino acids. CDR3 in DNA: TGTGCCAGCAGCTTAACCGGAAGCGGGCAAGAGACCCAGTACTTC. Its protein is CASSLTGSGQETQYF.

CDR3 bases: TGTGCCAGCAGTGAATATGGTCAGCCCCAGCATTTT. This translates into CASSEYGQPQHF. The chain couples TRBV25-1 to TRBJ1-5, with no clear D. The germline V gene has CDR1 MGHDK and CDR2 SYGVNS. This CDR3 has 12 residues. V lost 0 bases to trimming and J lost 6 bases, with 3 bases between them.

V usage is TRBV20-1 and J usage is TRBJ2-5; 8 positions match TRBD2. With 6 bases clipped from V and 5 bases from J, the junction kept 8 bases outside the gene matches. Germline loops: CDR1 DFQATT, CDR2 SNEGSKA (reference sequence). This CDR3 comprises 13 residues. CDR3: CSAPGLGLETQYF. In nucleotides, the CDR3 is TGCAGTGCCCCGGGACTAGGTTTGGAGACCCAGTACTTC.

The chain links TRBV20-1 to TRBJ1-5; no reliable D call. With 0 bases removed from V and 7 bases from J, the gap between germline ends came to 10 bases. In germline, CDR1 is DFQATT, CDR2 SNEGSKA (reference sequence). The CDR3 sequence is 13 residues long. Here the CDR3 reads CSARDPDRQPQHF. As DNA, the CDR3 is TGCAGTGCTAGAGATCCGGATCGACAGCCCCAGCATTTT.

V gene TRBV14 combines with J gene TRBJ1-4; D not certain. The CDR3 contains 17 residues. The germline V and J ends were trimmed by 3 bases and 0 bases, with 14 bases remaining between them. Per germline, CDR1 SGHDN and CDR2 FVKESK. CDR3 nucleotide sequence: TGTGCCAGCAGCCAGTACGAGACTCTCGCAACTAATGAAAAACTGTTTTTT. Encoded protein: CASSQYETLATNEKLFF.

The V call is TRBV29-1, the J call TRBJ2-7, with 10 bases fitting TRBD1. Germline CDR1 is SQVTM and CDR2 is ANQGSEA. V gave up 6 bases and J gave up 3 bases; unmatched junction bases: 5. The CDR3 length is 13 residues. The CDR3 region has the DNA TGCAGCGTCGGGACAGGGGCCTTCTACGAGCAGTACTTC. This encodes CSVGTGAFYEQYF.

This clonotype showed up just a few times. The rearrangement uses TRBV7-3 and TRBJ2-5, with 8 nucleotides matching TRBD2. Trimming cost V 5 bases and J 5 bases; bases outside gene matches: 10. CDR3 size: 15 residues. Germline lookup yields CDR1 SGHTA and CDR2 FQGTGA. Here the CDR3 DNA reads TGTGCCAGCAGCCCCGGAGTAGCGGGGCTGGAGACCCAGTACTTC. Translated: CASSPGVAGLETQYF.

This clonotype was picked up a small number of times. The V gene is TRBV4-3, the J gene TRBJ1-2, with 7 bases that match TRBD1. The CDR3 totals 16 residues. V lost 3 bases and J lost 2; bases outside the gene matches: 9. The germline V gene encodes CDR1 LGHNA and CDR2 YSLEER. The CDR3 region is CASSHLRDSLNYGYTF. Here the CDR3 DNA reads TGCGCCAGCAGCCACCTCCGGGACAGCCTCAACTATGGCTACACCTTC.

The chain combines TRBV2 with TRBJ2-3; 12 positions agree with TRBD2. V shed 6 bases, J shed 4 bases, and the junction held 11 bases outside the gene matches. Germline assignment: CDR1 SNHLY and CDR2 FYNNEI. The CDR3 has 17 residues. The CDR3 sequence: CASSPTLAGGPPDTQYF. In nucleotides, the CDR3 is TGTGCCAGCAGCCCTACTCTAGCGGGGGGGCCCCCAGATACGCAGTATTTT.

There are a few counts of this clonotype. The V gene is TRBV7-9, the J gene TRBJ1-2, with 7 bases lining up with TRBD1. Losses at the gene ends were 5 bases for V and 4 bases for J; bases not matched to a gene: 10. The CDR3 is made up of 15 amino acids. CDR1 is SEHNR and CDR2 is FQNEAQ in the germline V gene (reference sequence). The CDR3 DNA reads TGTGCCAGCAGCCCAGAGGTGGACAGGAGCTATGGCTACACCTTC. Amino acid sequence: CASSPEVDRSYGYTF.

This clonotype was seen repeatedly, ten times or more. The rearrangement uses TRBV29-1 and TRBJ1-1; TRBD1 agrees at 7 bases. The germline V gene has CDR1 SQVTM and CDR2 ANQGSEA. CDR3 length: 13 amino acids. The junction had 12 bases not matched to a gene; V was cut back by 7 bases and J by 7 bases. In DNA form, the CDR3 reads TGCAGCGGCGACCCGACAGGGAGGGATGAAGCTTTCTTT. Protein sequence: CSGDPTGRDEAFF.

The CDR3 DNA sequence: TGTGCCAGCAGCTTAGAGGGACTAGTAGAGGAGACCCAGTACTTC. Protein product: CASSLEGLVEETQYF. The chain links TRBV7-6 to TRBJ2-5, with 8 bases aligning to TRBD2. The CDR3 consists of 15 residues. V trimming: 1 base; J trimming: 5 bases; junction bases outside the gene matches: 6. CDR1 and CDR2 from the germline V gene are SGHVS and FNYEAQ.

V is TRBV4-2 and J is TRBJ1-1, with D maybe TRBD1 (5 bases). Trimming removed 3 bases from V and 0 bases from J, with 14 bases in between. The CDR3 sequence is 16 residues long. The germline V gene has CDR1 LGHNA and CDR2 YNFKEQ. The CDR3, as DNA: TGTGCCAGCAGCCAGGGGACGGCGCTAATGAACACTGAAGCTTTCTTT. This encodes CASSQGTALMNTEAFF.

This clonotype was seen at least ten times. The chain has TRBV7-6 and TRBJ2-5, with D perhaps matching TRBD1 or TRBD2 (5 bases each). V shed 1 base and J shed 3 bases, with 12 bases lying between them. Germline CDR1 is SGHVS and CDR2 is FNYEAQ. This CDR3 has 15 amino acids. The CDR3 DNA reads as TGTGCCAGCAGCTTAGTTCGGGACGGCGAAGAGACCCAGTACTTC. Encoded protein: CASSLVRDGEETQYF.

V usage is TRBV5-1 and J usage is TRBJ2-1; TRBD2 matches at 13 bases. With V trimmed by 5 bases and J by 6 bases, 8 bases remained unmatched. CDR3 length: 16 amino acids. Germline CDR1 SGHRS, CDR2 YFSETQ. CDR3 sequence: CASRDLLAGGFNEQFF. DNA for the CDR3: TGCGCCAGCAGAGACCTACTAGCGGGAGGGTTCAATGAGCAGTTCTTC.

The chain couples TRBV7-2 to TRBJ1-3, with TRBD1 identical over 8 bases. Looked up from germline, CDR1 is SGHTA and CDR2 is FQGNSA. This CDR3 has 14 residues. J gave up 3 bases and V 7 bases, and 5 bases lay outside the gene matches. The CDR3 here is CASTQGANGNTIYF. DNA of the CDR3: TGTGCCAGCACCCAGGGGGCAAATGGAAACACCATATATTTT.

This clonotype was counted ten times or more. The chain has TRBV5-1 and TRBJ2-5; 8 bases match TRBD1. V gave up 4 bases and J gave up 1 base; unmatched junction bases: 6. The germline CDR1 and CDR2 sequences are SGHRS and YFSETQ. The length of the CDR3 is 15 residues. The CDR3 is CASSPQGAPQETQYF. CDR3 bases: TGCGCCAGCAGCCCCCAGGGGGCGCCCCAAGAGACCCAGTACTTC.